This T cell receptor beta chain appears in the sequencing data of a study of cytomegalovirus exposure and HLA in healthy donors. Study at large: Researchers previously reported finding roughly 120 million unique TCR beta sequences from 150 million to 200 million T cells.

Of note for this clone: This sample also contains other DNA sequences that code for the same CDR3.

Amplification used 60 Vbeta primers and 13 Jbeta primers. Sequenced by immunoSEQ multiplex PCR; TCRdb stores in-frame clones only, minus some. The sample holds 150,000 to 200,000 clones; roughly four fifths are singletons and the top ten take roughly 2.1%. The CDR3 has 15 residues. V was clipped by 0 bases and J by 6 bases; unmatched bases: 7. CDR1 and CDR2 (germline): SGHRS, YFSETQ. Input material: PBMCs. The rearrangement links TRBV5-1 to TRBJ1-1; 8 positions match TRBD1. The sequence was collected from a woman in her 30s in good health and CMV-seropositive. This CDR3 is CASSLVGTGGSEAFF. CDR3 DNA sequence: TGCGCCAGCAGCTTGGTAGGGACAGGCGGATCTGAAGCTTTCTTT.